This T cell receptor (beta chain) was recovered during a study of CD8 T cells in ankylosing spondylitis. Study-level points and caveats: Significant enrichment of disease-linked clones was reportedly seen in matched ankylosing spondylitis synovial fluid. Among TCR beta sequences, a motif of eight highly homologous variants appeared characteristic of ankylosing spondylitis blood. Earlier authors reported some of these motif variants in reactive arthritis synovial fluid and blood.

CDR1 and CDR2 (germline): SGHRS, YFSETQ. The CDR3 is 13 residues long. Trimming took 4 bases from V and 4 from J, leaving 9 bases between them. Ten or more counts support this clonotype. What it binds is unknown. As the method for making TCR beta libraries, quantitative 5'-RACE with molecular barcodes was used. Via MiXCR, TCRdb re-called the 5' RACE reads, giving one row per CDR3 protein. The repertoire holds about 160,000 distinct CDR3 sequences, with 15% to 20% as singletons. Specimen: blood, either unsorted or a sorted T cell fraction (not recorded which). The chain has TRBV5-1 and TRBJ2-1; TRBD2 is a possible D gene (5 bases). The clonotype originates from a male donor with ankylosing spondylitis or in good health (not recorded which). The CDR3 is CASSRAEYNEQFF. The CDR3 DNA sequence: TGCGCCAGCAGCAGAGCGGAGTACAATGAGCAGTTCTTC.